This TCR beta chain derives from a study of cytomegalovirus exposure and HLA in healthy donors. Study findings and constraints: The tendency of first-cohort TCR clusters to co-occur in the 120 or so validation repertoires emerged from a later analysis. Cytomegalovirus status was reportedly diagnosed by the classifier with high sensitivity and specificity. Under in vitro conditions, three CMV-associated chains were confirmed as specific for CMV antigens.

About this clone: Its target is not known.

In germline, CDR1 is MNHNY, CDR2 SVGAGI (reference sequence). V lost 5 bases to trimming and J lost 2 bases, with 16 bases between them. The CDR3 has 15 residues. Measured with immunoSEQ multiplex PCR; TCRdb has only the in-frame clones, and not every one. The profile shows 65,000 to 80,000 clones, around 94% of them singletons. Separate from the roughly 610-subject first cohort, the roughly 120-subject validation cohort was the one that the donors belonged to. The sample taken for sequencing was PBMCs. This sequence joins TRBV6-6 and TRBJ2-7; D is uncertain. The source of this sequence is a woman between 18 and 29 years old in good health and CMV-seropositive. Here the CDR3 DNA reads TGTGCCAGCAGTAGCGCCGGGTCAAAGGCCTACGAGCAGTACTTC. Amino acid sequence: CASSSAGSKAYEQYF.